These T cell receptor beta chains were read from a single sample in a study of blood T cell repertoires in COVID-19. Clones were read by immunoSEQ multiplex PCR, and TCRdb kept only the in-frame ones, dropping some. The repertoire holds around 89,000 clones, with 89% as singletons. The sample taken for sequencing was peripheral blood. These TCRs come from a man in his forties or fifties with acute or convalescent COVID-19. Both conserved end residues are part of each CDR3. D genes are given only for firm matches. A row's size may be missing; if present it is once, few, many or a size class.

clone_size j_call d_call v_call cdr3_nt cdr3_aa
NA TRBJ2-2 TRBD2 TRBV4-2 TGTGCCAGCAGCCGCGTCGGGACTAGCGGGGGGGCCTTTTTAGGCACCGGGGAGCTGTTTTTT CASSRVGTSGGAFLGTGELFF
NA TRBJ1-2 NA TRBV12-3/TRBV12-4 TGTGCCAGCAGTCAACAGGGATCGTATGGCTACACCTTC CASSQQGSYGYTF
NA TRBJ1-4 NA TRBV19 TGTGCCAGTAGTATGTTGGCAGGGGCTAATGAAAAACTGTTTTTT CASSMLAGANEKLFF
NA TRBJ1-6 NA TRBV30 TGTGCCTGGAGTGCGCGGCAGGGCCGGTGGTCACCCCTCCACTTT CAWSARQGRWSPLHF
NA TRBJ1-5 NA TRBV6-1 TGTGCCAGCAGTCACAATCAGCCCCAGCATTTT CASSHNQPQHF
NA TRBJ2-5 NA TRBV6-2/TRBV6-3 TGTGCCAGCAGTTACGGGCAGGGCAACTCCCAAGAGACCCAGTACTTC CASSYGQGNSQETQYF
few TRBJ2-2 NA TRBV28 TGTGCCAGCAGTTTATCAAACACCGGGGAGCTGTTTTTT CASSLSNTGELFF
NA TRBJ2-5 TRBD2 TRBV7-9 TGTGCCAGCAGCTACGGGACTAGCGGGGGGGCACAAGAGACCCAGTACTTC CASSYGTSGGAQETQYF
NA TRBJ1-1 TRBD1 TRBV7-2 TGTGCCAGCAGCTTGACAGGGTTGGACACTGAAGCTTTCTTT CASSLTGLDTEAFF
NA TRBJ2-5 NA TRBV6-1 TGTGCCAGCAGTGAACAAATCGACAGAGAGACCCAGTACTTC CASSEQIDRETQYF
NA TRBJ1-3 TRBD1 TRBV5-1 TGCGCCAGCAGCTGGACAGGGGGCGGCGGAACTGGAAACACCATATATTTT CASSWTGGGGTGNTIYF
NA TRBJ1-6 TRBD1 TRBV7-3 TGTGCCAGCAGCAAGGGACAGGGGGAAGGGTCACCCCTCCACTTT CASSKGQGEGSPLHF